The 3 T cell receptor beta chains given below trace back to one sample, sequenced in a study of cytomegalovirus exposure and HLA in healthy donors. Vbeta (60) and Jbeta (13) primers were used in the PCR. The assay was immunoSEQ multiplex PCR, and TCRdb's table has in-frame clones only and misses some. The data show under 200,000 clones, with 65% to 85% seen just once and about 7.7% held by the top ten. The sequenced sample consisted of PBMCs. The receptors derive from a woman in her 30s in good health and CMV-seropositive.

The genes are TRBV10-3 and TRBJ1-2; 7 bases match TRBD1. The CDR3 is made up of 14 amino acids. The V segment lost 2 bases and the J segment 4 bases; nucleotides outside the gene matches: 4. CDR1 is ENHRY and CDR2 is SYGVKD in the germline V gene. CDR3 DNA: TGTGCCATCAGTGAGGCGGCAGGGGGCTATGGCTACACCTTC. Protein sequence: CAISEAAGGYGYTF.

The chain employs TRBV27 and TRBJ2-2; D is perhaps TRBD1 (5 bases). CDR3 length equals 16 residues. From germline, CDR1 is MNHEY and CDR2 SMNVEV (reference sequence). The V end was cut by 2 bases, the J end by 0 bases, with 10 bases between. The CDR3 spells CASSLGAGSNTGELFF. As DNA, the CDR3 is TGTGCCAGCAGTTTAGGGGCAGGGTCGAACACCGGGGAGCTGTTTTTT.

The V gene is TRBV9, the J gene TRBJ2-2, with a tentative D call TRBD2 (6 bases). V was trimmed by 0 bases and J by 4 bases, leaving 10 bases between them. From germline, CDR1 is SGDLS and CDR2 YYNGEE. This CDR3 has 15 residues. The CDR3 DNA is TGTGCCAGCAGCGTAGTACCCGGGGGCACCGGGGAGCTGTTTTTT. Protein product: CASSVVPGGTGELFF.